This TCR beta chain was documented in a study of blood T cell repertoires in COVID-19. Study details: The analysed material was cDNA or gDNA that came from T cells, B-cell-depleted T cells, or PBMCs.

Clones were read by immunoSEQ multiplex PCR, and TCRdb kept only the in-frame ones, dropping some. This repertoire shows about 250,000 clones, 65% to 85% found once; its top ten account for roughly 5.7%. The receptor was isolated from a man aged 80 or over with acute or convalescent COVID-19. The specimen sequenced was peripheral blood.

The CDR3 region has the DNA TGTGCCAGCAGCGTCGGGACTAGCTCATCCTACGAGCAGTACTTC. It encodes CASSVGTSSSYEQYF. V and J are TRBV9 and TRBJ2-7; 9 positions match TRBD2. Germline trimming cut 2 bases from V and 1 base from J; bases unmatched to any gene: 4. Germline CDR1 reads SGDLS; CDR2 reads YYNGEE. The CDR3 totals 15 residues.